This T cell receptor (beta chain) is drawn from a study of blood T cells in healthy people across ages. For the second PCR, which ran for about 7 to 11 cycles, a sample-barcoded 5' primer and a J-beta primer mix were used. Every individual sample yielded 2.5 million or more paired-end reads (each containing CDR3). TCRdb passed the 5' RACE reads through MiXCR, listing each CDR3 protein once. The table lists approximately 780,000 distinct CDR3 sequences, roughly 24% of them singletons. This clonotype was found a few times. Looked up from germline, CDR1 is SGHTA and CDR2 is FQGTGA. The CDR3 totals 14 residues. The V gene lost 4 bases and the J gene lost 2 bases, with 11 bases spanning the gap. These data also formed part of another study, on T cells of mothers and their children. From that study: The study sampled a few healthy Caucasian mothers and their six children.

The sequencing sample was made of blood. V and J are TRBV7-3 and TRBJ1-1, with D perhaps matching TRBD1 (6 bases). This sequence originates from a boy under 18 in good health. The chain's CDR3 is CASSWGGANTEAFF. In DNA form, the CDR3 reads TGTGCCAGCAGCTGGGGGGGCGCCAACACTGAAGCTTTCTTT. Full variable domain (missing parts from reference TRBV7-3 and TRBJ1-1): GAGVSQTPSNKVTEKGKYVELRCDPISGHTALYWYRQSLGQGPEFLIYFQGTGAADDSGLPNDRFFAVRPEGSVSTLKIQRTERGDSAVYLCASSWGGANTEAFFGQGTRLTVV.